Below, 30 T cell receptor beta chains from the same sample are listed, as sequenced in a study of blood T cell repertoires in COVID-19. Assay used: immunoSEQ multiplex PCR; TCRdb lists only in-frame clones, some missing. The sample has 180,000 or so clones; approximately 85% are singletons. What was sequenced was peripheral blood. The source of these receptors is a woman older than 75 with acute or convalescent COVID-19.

CDR3 sequence: CASSLEGRGDEQYF. Here the CDR3 DNA reads TGTGCCAGCAGCTTGGAAGGGCGGGGCGACGAGCAGTACTTC. The V gene is TRBV5-4, the J gene TRBJ2-7, with D possibly matching TRBD2 (6 bases). There are 14 residues in the CDR3. The germline CDR1 and CDR2 sequences are SGHNT and YYREEE (reference sequence). The germline V and J ends were trimmed by 0 bases and 5 bases, with 12 bases remaining between them.

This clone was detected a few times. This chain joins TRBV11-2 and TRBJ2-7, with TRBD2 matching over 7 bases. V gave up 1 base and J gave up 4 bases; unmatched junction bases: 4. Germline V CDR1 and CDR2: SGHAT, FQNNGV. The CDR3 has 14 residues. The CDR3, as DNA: TGTGCCAGCAGCTTAGGAGGACTAGTATACGAGCAGTACTTC. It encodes CASSLGGLVYEQYF.

Written as DNA, the CDR3 is TGTGCCAGCAGCCAAGCCACGGGACAGGATAATTCACCCCTCCACTTT. It specifies CASSQATGQDNSPLHF. The chain carries TRBV4-2 and TRBJ1-6; 8 bases align to TRBD1. V was clipped by 1 base and J by 5 bases; unmatched bases: 4. The V gene's germline CDR1 is LGHNA and CDR2 YNFKEQ. CDR3 size: 16 residues.

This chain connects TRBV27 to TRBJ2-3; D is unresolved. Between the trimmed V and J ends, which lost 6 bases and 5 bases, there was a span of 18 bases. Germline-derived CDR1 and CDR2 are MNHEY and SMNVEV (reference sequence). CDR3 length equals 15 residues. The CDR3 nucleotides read TGTGCCAGCAGGTTTCTTTTCGGAGTTAAAGATACGCAGTATTTT. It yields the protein CASRFLFGVKDTQYF.

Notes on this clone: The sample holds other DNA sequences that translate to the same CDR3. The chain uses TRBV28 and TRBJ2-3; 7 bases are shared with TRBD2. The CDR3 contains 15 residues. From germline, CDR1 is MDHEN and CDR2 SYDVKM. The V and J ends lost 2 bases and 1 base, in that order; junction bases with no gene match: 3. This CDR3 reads CASSLPTSGTDTQYF. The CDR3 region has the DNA TGTGCCAGCAGTTTACCCACTAGCGGCACAGATACGCAGTATTTT.

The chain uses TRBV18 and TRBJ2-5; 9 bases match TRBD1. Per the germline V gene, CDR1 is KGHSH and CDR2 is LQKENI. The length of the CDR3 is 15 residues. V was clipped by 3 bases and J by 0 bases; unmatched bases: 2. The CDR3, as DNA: TGTGCCAGCTCACCGCGACAGGGGGACCAAGAGACCCAGTACTTC. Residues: CASSPRQGDQETQYF.

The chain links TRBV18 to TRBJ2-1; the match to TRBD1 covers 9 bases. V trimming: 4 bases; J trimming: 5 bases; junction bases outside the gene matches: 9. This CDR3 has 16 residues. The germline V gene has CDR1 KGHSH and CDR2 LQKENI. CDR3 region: CASSRTRQGDHNEQFF. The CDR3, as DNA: TGTGCCAGCTCACGGACGAGACAGGGGGATCACAATGAGCAGTTCTTC.

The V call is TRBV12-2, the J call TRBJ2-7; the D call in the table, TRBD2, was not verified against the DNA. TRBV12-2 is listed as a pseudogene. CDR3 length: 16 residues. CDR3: CASRYREGNLSYEQYF. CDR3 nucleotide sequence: TGTGCAAGTCGCTACCGGGAGGGCAACCTCTCCTACGAGCAGTACTTC.

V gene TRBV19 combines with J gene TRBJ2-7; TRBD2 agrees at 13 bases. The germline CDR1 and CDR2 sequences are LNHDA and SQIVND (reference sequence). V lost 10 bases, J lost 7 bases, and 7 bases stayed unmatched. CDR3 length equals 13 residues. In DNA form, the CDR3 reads TGTGCCACCAAGACTAGCGGGAGGCGAGAGCAGTACTTC. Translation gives CATKTSGRREQYF.

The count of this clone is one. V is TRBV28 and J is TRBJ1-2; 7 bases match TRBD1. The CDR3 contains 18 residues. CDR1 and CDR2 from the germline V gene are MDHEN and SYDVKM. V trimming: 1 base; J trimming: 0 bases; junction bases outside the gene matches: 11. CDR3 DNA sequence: TGTGCCAGCAGTTTATATTTAGGGGGCCTGACAGCTAACTATGGCTACACCTTC. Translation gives CASSLYLGGLTANYGYTF.

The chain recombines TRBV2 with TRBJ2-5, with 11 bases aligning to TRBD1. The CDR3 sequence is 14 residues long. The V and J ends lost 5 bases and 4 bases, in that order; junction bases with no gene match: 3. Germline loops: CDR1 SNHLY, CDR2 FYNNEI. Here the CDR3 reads CASSQGTGGETQYF. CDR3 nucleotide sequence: TGTGCCAGCAGTCAGGGGACAGGGGGAGAGACCCAGTACTTC.

The CDR3 bases are TGCGCCAGCAGCTTGGAAGGGCGCGGGCAGCCCCAGCATTTT. It translates to CASSLEGRGQPQHF. The chain combines TRBV5-1 with TRBJ1-5; no definite D call. The germline gives CDR1 SGHRS, CDR2 YFSETQ. CDR3 length: 14 residues. V dropped 0 bases and J dropped 7 bases, with 11 bases sitting between them.

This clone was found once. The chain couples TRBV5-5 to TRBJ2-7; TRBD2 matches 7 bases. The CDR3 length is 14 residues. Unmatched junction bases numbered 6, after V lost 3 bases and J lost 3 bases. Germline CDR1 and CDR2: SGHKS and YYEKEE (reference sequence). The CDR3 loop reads CASSSGGLGYEQYF. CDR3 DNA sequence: TGTGCCAGCAGCTCGGGCGGACTAGGCTACGAGCAGTACTTC.

The CDR3 protein is CASSIDYSGSRGTQYF. CDR3 in DNA: TGCGCCAGCAGCATCGATTATAGCGGGAGTAGGGGGACCCAGTACTTC. The chain recombines TRBV5-1 with TRBJ2-5, with 9 bases that match TRBD2. The CDR3 extends over 16 amino acids. Germline lookup yields CDR1 SGHRS and CDR2 YFSETQ. Germline trimming cut 4 bases from V and 7 bases from J; bases unmatched to any gene: 14.

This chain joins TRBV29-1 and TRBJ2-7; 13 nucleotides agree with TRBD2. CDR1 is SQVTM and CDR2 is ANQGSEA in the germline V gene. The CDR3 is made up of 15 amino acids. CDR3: CSGTSGTLSSYEQYF. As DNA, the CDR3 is TGCTCTGGGACTAGCGGGACTTTAAGCTCCTACGAGCAGTACTTC.

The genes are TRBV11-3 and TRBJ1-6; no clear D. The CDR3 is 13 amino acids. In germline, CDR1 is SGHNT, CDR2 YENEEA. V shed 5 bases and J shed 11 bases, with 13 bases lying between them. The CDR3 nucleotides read TGTGCCAGCAGCACAAGAATCGATGCACCCCTCCACTTT. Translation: CASSTRIDAPLHF.

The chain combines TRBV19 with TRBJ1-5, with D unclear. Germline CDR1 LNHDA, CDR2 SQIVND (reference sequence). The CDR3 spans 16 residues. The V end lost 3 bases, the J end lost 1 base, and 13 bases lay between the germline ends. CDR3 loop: CASSILTKGSNQPQHF. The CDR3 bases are TGTGCCAGTAGTATTCTGACAAAAGGAAGCAATCAGCCCCAGCATTTT.

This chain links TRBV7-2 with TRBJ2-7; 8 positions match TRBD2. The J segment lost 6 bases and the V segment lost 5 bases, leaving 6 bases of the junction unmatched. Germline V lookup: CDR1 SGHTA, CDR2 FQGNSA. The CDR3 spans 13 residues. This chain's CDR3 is CASSTYGGGEQYF. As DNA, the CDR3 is TGTGCCAGCAGCACATACGGGGGGGGCGAGCAGTACTTC.

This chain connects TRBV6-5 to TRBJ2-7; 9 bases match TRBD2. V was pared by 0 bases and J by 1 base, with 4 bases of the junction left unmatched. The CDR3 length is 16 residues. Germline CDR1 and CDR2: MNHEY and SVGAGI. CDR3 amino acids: CASSYSKTSGSYEQYF. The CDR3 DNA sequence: TGTGCCAGCAGTTACTCGAAGACTAGCGGTTCCTACGAGCAGTACTTC.

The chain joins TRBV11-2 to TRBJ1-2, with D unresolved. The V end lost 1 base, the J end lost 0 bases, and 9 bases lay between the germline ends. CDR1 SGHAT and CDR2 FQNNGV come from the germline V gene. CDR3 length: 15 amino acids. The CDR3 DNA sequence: TGTGCCAGCAGCTTAGTTTCGGGAGCTAACTATGGCTACACCTTC. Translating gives CASSLVSGANYGYTF.

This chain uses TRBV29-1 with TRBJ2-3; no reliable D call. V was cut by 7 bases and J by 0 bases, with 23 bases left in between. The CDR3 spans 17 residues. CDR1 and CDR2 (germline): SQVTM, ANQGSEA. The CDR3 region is CSAIQATAALSTDTQYF. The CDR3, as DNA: TGCAGCGCAATCCAAGCCACAGCAGCACTTAGCACAGATACGCAGTATTTT.

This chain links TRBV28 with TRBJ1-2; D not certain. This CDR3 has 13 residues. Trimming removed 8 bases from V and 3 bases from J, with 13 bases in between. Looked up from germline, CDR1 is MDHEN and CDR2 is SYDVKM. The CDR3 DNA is TGTGCCAGCCTATCCGGGTCTGACTATGGCTACACCTTC. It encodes CASLSGSDYGYTF.

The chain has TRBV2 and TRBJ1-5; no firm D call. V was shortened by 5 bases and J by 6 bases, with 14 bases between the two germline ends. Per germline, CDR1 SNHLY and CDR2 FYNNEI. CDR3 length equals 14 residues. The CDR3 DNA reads TGTGCCAGCAGTAATCAGGTCCTGGTTCAGCCCCAGCATTTT. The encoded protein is CASSNQVLVQPQHF. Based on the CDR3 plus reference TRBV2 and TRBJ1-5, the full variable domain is EPEVTQTPSHQVTQMGQEVILRCVPISNHLYFYWYRQILGQKVEFLVSFYNNEISEKSEIFDDQFSVERPDGSNFTLKIRSTKLEDSAMYFCASSNQVLVQPQHFGDGTRLSIL.

The CDR3, as DNA: TGTGCCTCCGGGTTGGACATGAACACTGAAGCTTTCTTT. This codes for CASGLDMNTEAFF. The chain employs TRBV2 and TRBJ1-1; TRBD1 might be the D (5 bases). With 11 bases removed from V and 0 bases from J, the gap between germline ends came to 13 bases. The CDR3 contains 13 residues. The germline V gene has CDR1 SNHLY and CDR2 FYNNEI.

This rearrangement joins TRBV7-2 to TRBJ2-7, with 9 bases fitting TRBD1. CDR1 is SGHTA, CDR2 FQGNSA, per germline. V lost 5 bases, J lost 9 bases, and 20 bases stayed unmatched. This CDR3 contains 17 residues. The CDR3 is CASSLNGNSGQGLRQYF. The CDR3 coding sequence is TGTGCCAGCAGCCTCAATGGCAATTCGGGACAGGGCTTACGGCAGTACTTC.

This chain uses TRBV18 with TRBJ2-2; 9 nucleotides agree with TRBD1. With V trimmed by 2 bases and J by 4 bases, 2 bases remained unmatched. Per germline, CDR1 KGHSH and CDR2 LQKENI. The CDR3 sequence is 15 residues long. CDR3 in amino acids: CASSPMTGGTGELFF. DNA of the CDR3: TGTGCCAGCTCACCAATGACAGGGGGCACCGGGGAGCTGTTTTTT.

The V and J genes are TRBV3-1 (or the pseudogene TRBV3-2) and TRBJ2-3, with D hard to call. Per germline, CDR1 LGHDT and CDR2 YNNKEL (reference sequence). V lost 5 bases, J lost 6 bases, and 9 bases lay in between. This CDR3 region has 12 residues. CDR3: CASSTALDTQYF. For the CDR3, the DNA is TGTGCCAGCAGCACTGCCTTGGATACGCAGTATTTT.

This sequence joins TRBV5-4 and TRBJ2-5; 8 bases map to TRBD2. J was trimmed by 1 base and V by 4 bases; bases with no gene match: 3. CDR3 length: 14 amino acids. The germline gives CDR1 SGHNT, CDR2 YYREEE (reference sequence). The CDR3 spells CASSPAGAQETQYF. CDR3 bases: TGTGCCAGCAGCCCAGCGGGAGCCCAAGAGACCCAGTACTTC.

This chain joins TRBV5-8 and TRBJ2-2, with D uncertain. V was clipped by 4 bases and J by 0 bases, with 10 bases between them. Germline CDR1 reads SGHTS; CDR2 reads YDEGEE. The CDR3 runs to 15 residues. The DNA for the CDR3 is TGTGCCAGCAGCCTCGATCCGGCGAACACCGGGGAGCTGTTTTTT. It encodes CASSLDPANTGELFF.

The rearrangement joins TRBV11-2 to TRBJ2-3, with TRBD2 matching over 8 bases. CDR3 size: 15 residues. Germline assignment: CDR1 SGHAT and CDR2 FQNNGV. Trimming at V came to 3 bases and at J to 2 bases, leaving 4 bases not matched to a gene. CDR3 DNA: TGTGCCAGCAGCTTGACAGCGGGAGCCACAGATACGCAGTATTTT. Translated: CASSLTAGATDTQYF.